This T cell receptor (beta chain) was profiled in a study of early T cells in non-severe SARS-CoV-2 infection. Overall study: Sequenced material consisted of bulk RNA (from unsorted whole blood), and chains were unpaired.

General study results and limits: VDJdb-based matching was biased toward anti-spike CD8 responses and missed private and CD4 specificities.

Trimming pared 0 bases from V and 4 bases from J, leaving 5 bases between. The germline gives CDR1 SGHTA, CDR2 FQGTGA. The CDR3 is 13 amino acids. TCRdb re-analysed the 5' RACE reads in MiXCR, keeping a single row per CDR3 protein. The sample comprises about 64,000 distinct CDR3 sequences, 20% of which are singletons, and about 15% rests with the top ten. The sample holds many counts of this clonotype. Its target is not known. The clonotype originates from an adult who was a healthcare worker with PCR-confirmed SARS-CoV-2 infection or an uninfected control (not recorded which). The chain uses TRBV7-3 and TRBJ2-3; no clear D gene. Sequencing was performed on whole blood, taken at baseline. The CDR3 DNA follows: TGTGCCAGCAGCTTAACTAGGCCAGATACGCAGTATTTT. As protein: CASSLTRPDTQYF.